Shown below are 20 T cell receptor beta chains from a single sample sequenced in a study of long-term antiretroviral therapy in people with HIV. The immunoSEQ assay was v3.0, run at survey level. Repertoires were generated with immunoSEQ multiplex PCR, while TCRdb's copy carries only in-frame clones and drops some. The table records some 23,000 clones, more than 80% of them present only once. Sample: unsorted PBMCs, taken 7.6 years after starting antiretroviral therapy. These TCRs come from a woman in her forties with HIV.

The genes are TRBV6-5 and TRBJ1-1; 8 bases agree with TRBD1. Germline V gene lookup returns CDR1 MNHEY and CDR2 SVGAGI. This CDR3 region has 13 residues. Unmatched junction bases numbered 4, after V lost 4 bases and J lost 6 bases. In DNA form, the CDR3 reads TGTGCCAGCAGTTTCACGGACAGGGCTGAAGCTTTCTTT. Translation: CASSFTDRAEAFF.

A word on this clone: Germline and junction disagree at one end, which may indicate a read error. CDR3 nucleotides: TGCGCCACCAGTCCCGGGACACAGAAGAACACTGAAGCTTTCTTT. This encodes CATSPGTQKNTEAFF. The chain combines TRBV10-1 with TRBJ1-1, with D perhaps TRBD1 (6 bases). Looked up from germline, CDR1 is WNHNN and CDR2 is SYGVQD (reference sequence). The CDR3 is made up of 15 amino acids.

V usage is TRBV6-1 and J usage is TRBJ2-3; 10 nucleotides line up with TRBD2. The CDR3 contains 20 residues. Germline V lookup: CDR1 MNHNS, CDR2 SASEGT. Losses at the gene ends were 4 bases for V and 0 bases for J; bases not matched to a gene: 16. CDR3 in amino acids: CASSATGAVSGGLSTDTQYF. DNA for the CDR3: TGTGCCAGCAGTGCGACAGGGGCAGTTAGCGGGGGGCTTAGCACAGATACGCAGTATTTT.

This clone has just one count. This CDR3 is CASSQDRDTNYGYTF. CDR3 in DNA: TGCGCCAGCAGCCAAGATCGGGACACTAACTATGGCTACACCTTC. J is TRBJ1-2 and V is TRBV4-3, with D possibly TRBD1 on 6 matching bases. V lost 0 bases and J 0 bases, leaving 8 bases between the germline ends. This CDR3 is 15 amino acids long. Germline CDR1 is LGHNA and CDR2 is YSLEER.

The J gene is TRBJ2-2, the V gene TRBV5-1; D is perhaps TRBD1 or TRBD2 (5 bases each). Trimming stripped 0 bases from V and 6 bases from J, with 15 bases between. Germline V gene lookup returns CDR1 SGHRS and CDR2 YFSETQ. There are 16 residues in the CDR3. This CDR3 is CASSLASLGTPGELFF. CDR3 DNA: TGCGCCAGCAGCTTGGCCTCCTTAGGGACCCCCGGGGAGCTGTTTTTT.

V is TRBV27 and J is TRBJ1-1; no reliable D call. Trimming stripped 3 bases from V and 6 bases from J, with 11 bases between. CDR1 and CDR2 (germline): MNHEY, SMNVEV (reference sequence). This CDR3 spans 13 amino acids. CDR3 sequence: CASSFGSNAEAFF. The CDR3 nucleotides are TGTGCCAGCAGTTTTGGCAGTAACGCTGAAGCTTTCTTT.

The rearrangement links TRBV6-6 to TRBJ1-3; D is undetermined. This CDR3 is 15 amino acids long. The V gene lost 4 bases and the J gene lost 2 bases, with 12 bases spanning the gap. Germline CDR1 MNHNY, CDR2 SVGAGI (reference sequence). The CDR3 nucleotides read TGTGCCAGCAGTTCGTTCCGGGAGGCTGGAAACACCATATATTTT. As protein: CASSSFREAGNTIYF.

This chain connects TRBV6-5 to TRBJ2-1; D is uncertain. CDR1 is MNHEY and CDR2 is SVGAGI in the germline V gene. This CDR3 contains 13 residues. Between the trimmed V and J ends, which lost 5 bases and 3 bases, there was a span of 8 bases. This CDR3 reads CASSLLVYNEQFF. The CDR3 DNA reads as TGTGCCAGCAGTCTCCTGGTCTACAATGAGCAGTTCTTC.

The chain couples TRBV18 to TRBJ1-2; D gene uncertain. The germline V and J ends were trimmed by 3 bases and 0 bases, with 8 bases remaining between them. Germline CDR1 KGHSH, CDR2 LQKENI. This CDR3 is 14 amino acids long. This chain's CDR3 is CASSPGLANYGYTF. CDR3 DNA sequence: TGTGCCAGCTCACCTGGCTTGGCTAACTATGGCTACACCTTC.

The chain couples TRBV6-4 to TRBJ2-7, with D possibly TRBD2 on 5 matching bases. Germline V gene sequence: CDR1 MRHNA, CDR2 SNTAGT. V lost 5 bases and J 2 bases, leaving 7 bases between the germline ends. The CDR3 has 12 residues. This CDR3 is CASSRGAYEQYF. CDR3 bases: TGTGCCAGCAGTCGGGGAGCCTACGAGCAGTACTTC.

The V gene is TRBV6-5, the J gene TRBJ1-1, with D possibly TRBD1 on 6 matching bases. Germline V gene sequence: CDR1 MNHEY, CDR2 SVGAGI. Trimming cost V 5 bases and J 3 bases, with 13 bases left between them. The length of the CDR3 is 14 residues. This CDR3 reads CASSRQDTYTEAFF. The CDR3 DNA reads as TGTGCCAGCAGTCGACAGGACACCTACACTGAAGCTTTCTTT.

V is TRBV5-5 and J is TRBJ1-5; 7 positions match TRBD1. Germline trimming cut 4 bases from V and 7 bases from J; bases unmatched to any gene: 11. Germline CDR1 reads SGHKS; CDR2 reads YYEKEE (reference sequence). There are 15 residues in the CDR3. The CDR3 reads CASSNYSGGVQPQHF. In nucleotides, the CDR3 is TGTGCCAGCAGCAATTACTCAGGGGGAGTCCAGCCCCAGCATTTT.

CDR3 sequence: CASSPQQADNSPLHF. In DNA form, the CDR3 reads TGTGCCAGCTCGCCCCAACAGGCCGATAATTCACCCCTCCACTTT. The chain combines TRBV18 with TRBJ1-6; tentative D call: TRBD1 (5 bases). This CDR3 is 15 amino acids long. V gave up 6 bases and J gave up 5 bases, with 14 bases separating them. Germline V gene lookup returns CDR1 KGHSH and CDR2 LQKENI.

This clone was observed once. The rearrangement links TRBV6-1 to TRBJ1-4; 12 bases agree with TRBD1. The germline V gene encodes CDR1 MNHNS and CDR2 SASEGT. The CDR3 consists of 18 residues. Trimming took 4 bases from V and 5 from J; bases not matched to a gene: 11. The CDR3: CASSGGTGTGGYNEKLFF. CDR3 DNA: TGTGCCAGCAGTGGGGGGACCGGGACAGGGGGCTACAATGAAAAACTGTTTTTT.

This clone was observed a few times. This chain uses TRBV30 with TRBJ1-5, with D perhaps matching TRBD1 (5 bases). The CDR3 has 13 residues. V was shortened by 2 bases and J by 11 bases, with 16 bases between the two germline ends. Germline V gene data show CDR1 as GTSNPN and CDR2 as SVGIG (reference sequence). CDR3: CAWSYRSGGAQHF. The CDR3 DNA reads TGTGCCTGGAGTTATCGTTCGGGAGGGGCCCAGCATTTT.

The chain carries TRBV10-1 and TRBJ2-3; D not resolved. Per the germline V gene, CDR1 is WNHNN and CDR2 is SYGVQD (reference sequence). The V end was cut by 5 bases, the J end by 2 bases, with 14 bases between. The CDR3 is made up of 15 amino acids. The CDR3, as DNA: TGCGCCAGCAGTCCTGAAGGATGGGACACAGATACGCAGTATTTT. This translates into CASSPEGWDTDTQYF.

The J gene is TRBJ2-1, the V gene TRBV7-3; possible D gene TRBD1, 6 bases. Between the trimmed V and J ends, which lost 5 bases and 7 bases, there was a span of 6 bases. Germline V gives CDR1 SGHTA, CDR2 FQGTGA. There are 11 residues in the CDR3. DNA of the CDR3: TGTGCCAGCAGCCAGGGGAATGAGCAGTTCTTC. Translation gives CASSQGNEQFF.

To note about this clone: The sample contains more than one DNA sequence encoding this CDR3. The chain carries TRBV5-5 and TRBJ2-6; D tentatively fits TRBD1 or TRBD2 (5 bases each). CDR3 length: 15 residues. CDR1 SGHKS and CDR2 YYEKEE come from the germline V gene (reference sequence). Trimming removed 3 bases at V and 2 bases at J, with 9 bases between. This CDR3 reads CASSSRGTGANVLTF. The CDR3 DNA reads TGTGCCAGCAGCTCGAGGGGTACTGGGGCCAACGTCCTGACTTTC.

This chain links TRBV29-1 with TRBJ1-1, with D possibly TRBD1 on 6 matching bases. Between the trimmed V and J ends, which lost 0 bases and 4 bases, there was a span of 12 bases. This CDR3 is 14 amino acids long. In germline, CDR1 is SQVTM, CDR2 ANQGSEA. CDR3 sequence reads: CSVEEGGGGTEAFF. CDR3 coding DNA: TGCAGCGTTGAAGAGGGCGGGGGCGGCACTGAAGCTTTCTTT.

The chain links TRBV6-5 to TRBJ2-2; perhaps TRBD1 as D (5 bases). Germline-derived CDR1 and CDR2 are MNHEY and SVGAGI. V dropped 2 bases and J dropped 5 bases, with 9 bases sitting between them. The CDR3 is 14 residues long. The CDR3 DNA is TGTGCCAGCAGTTACAGGGGTAGGACCGGGGAGCTGTTTTTT. Its protein is CASSYRGRTGELFF.